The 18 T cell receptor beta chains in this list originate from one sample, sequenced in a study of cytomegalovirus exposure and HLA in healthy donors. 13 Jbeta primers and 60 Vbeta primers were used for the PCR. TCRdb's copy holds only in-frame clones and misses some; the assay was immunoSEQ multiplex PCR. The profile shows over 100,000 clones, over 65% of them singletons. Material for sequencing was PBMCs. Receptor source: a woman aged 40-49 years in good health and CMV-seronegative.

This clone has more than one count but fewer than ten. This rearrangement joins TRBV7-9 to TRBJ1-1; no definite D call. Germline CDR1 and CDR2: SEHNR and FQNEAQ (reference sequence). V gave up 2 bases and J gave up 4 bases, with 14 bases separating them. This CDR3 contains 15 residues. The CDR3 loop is CASSLTARRGTEAFF. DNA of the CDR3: TGTGCCAGCAGCTTAACCGCCCGACGGGGCACTGAAGCTTTCTTT.

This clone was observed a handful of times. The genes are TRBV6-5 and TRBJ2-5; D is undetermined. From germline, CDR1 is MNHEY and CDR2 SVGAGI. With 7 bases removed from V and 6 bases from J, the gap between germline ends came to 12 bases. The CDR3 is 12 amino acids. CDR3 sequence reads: CASTDSPKTQYF. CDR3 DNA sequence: TGTGCCAGCACCGACTCCCCAAAGACCCAGTACTTC.

The CDR3 region is CASSAGQGGSYEQYF. As DNA, the CDR3 is TGTGCCAGCAGCGCGGGACAGGGGGGATCCTACGAGCAGTACTTC. The V call is TRBV9, the J call TRBJ2-7, with 11 positions matching TRBD1. The V gene end was trimmed by 3 bases and the J gene end by 1 base; junction bases not matched to a gene: 3. Germline V gives CDR1 SGDLS, CDR2 YYNGEE. The length of the CDR3 is 15 residues.

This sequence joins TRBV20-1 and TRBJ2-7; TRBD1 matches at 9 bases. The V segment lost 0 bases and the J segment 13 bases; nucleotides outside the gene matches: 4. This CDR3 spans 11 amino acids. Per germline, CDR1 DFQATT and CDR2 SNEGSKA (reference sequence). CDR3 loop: CSARDRDRAYF. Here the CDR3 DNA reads TGCAGTGCTAGAGATCGGGACAGGGCTTACTTC.

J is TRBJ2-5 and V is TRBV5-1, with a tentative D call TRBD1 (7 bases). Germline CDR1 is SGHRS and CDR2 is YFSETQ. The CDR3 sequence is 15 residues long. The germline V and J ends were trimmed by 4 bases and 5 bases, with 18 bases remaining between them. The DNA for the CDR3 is TGCGCCAGCAGCCGCGGAGGGGGCGAACGGGAGACCCAGTACTTC. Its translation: CASSRGGGERETQYF.

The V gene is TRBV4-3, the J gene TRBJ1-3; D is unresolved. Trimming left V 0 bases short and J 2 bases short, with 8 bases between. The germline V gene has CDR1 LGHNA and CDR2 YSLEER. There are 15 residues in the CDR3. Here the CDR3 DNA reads TGCGCCAGCAGCCAAGAAGGCGGGCCTGGAAACACCATATATTTT. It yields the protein CASSQEGGPGNTIYF.

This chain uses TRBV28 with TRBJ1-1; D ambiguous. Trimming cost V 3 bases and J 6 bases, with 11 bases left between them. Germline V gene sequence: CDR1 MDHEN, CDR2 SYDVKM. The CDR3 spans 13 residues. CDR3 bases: TGTGCCAGCAGTTTGTCAGTCGCCCCTGAAGCTTTCTTT. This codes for CASSLSVAPEAFF.

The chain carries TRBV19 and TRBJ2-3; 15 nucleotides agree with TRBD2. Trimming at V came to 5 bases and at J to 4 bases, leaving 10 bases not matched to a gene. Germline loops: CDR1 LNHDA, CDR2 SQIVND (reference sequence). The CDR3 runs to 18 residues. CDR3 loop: CASSPRTSGRANADTQYF. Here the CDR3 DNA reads TGTGCCAGTAGTCCGAGGACTAGCGGGAGGGCCAACGCAGATACGCAGTATTTT.

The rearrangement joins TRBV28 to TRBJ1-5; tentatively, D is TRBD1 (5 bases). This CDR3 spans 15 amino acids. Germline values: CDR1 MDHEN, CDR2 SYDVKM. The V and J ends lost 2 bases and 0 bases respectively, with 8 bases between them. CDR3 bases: TGTGCCAGCAGTTTACCAGGGCCTAGCAATCAGCCCCAGCATTTT. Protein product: CASSLPGPSNQPQHF.

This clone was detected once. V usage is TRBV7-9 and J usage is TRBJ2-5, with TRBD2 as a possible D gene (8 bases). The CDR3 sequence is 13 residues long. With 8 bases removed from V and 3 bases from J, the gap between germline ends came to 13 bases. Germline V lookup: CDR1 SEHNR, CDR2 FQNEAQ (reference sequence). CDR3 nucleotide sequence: TGTGCCAGCCGGGAGGGGGCGGAAGAGACCCAGTACTTC. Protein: CASREGAEETQYF.

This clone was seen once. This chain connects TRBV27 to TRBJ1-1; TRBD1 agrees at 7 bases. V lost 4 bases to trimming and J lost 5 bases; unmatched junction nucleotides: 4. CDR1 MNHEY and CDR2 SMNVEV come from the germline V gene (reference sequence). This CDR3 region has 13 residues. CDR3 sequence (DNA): TGTGCCAGCAGTTATCAGGGGGTGACTGAAGCTTTCTTT. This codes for CASSYQGVTEAFF.

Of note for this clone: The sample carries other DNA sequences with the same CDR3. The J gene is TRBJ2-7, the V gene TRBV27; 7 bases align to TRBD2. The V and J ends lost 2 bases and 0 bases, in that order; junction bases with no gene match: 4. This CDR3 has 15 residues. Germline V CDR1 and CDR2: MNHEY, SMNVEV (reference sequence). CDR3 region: CASSLAGVSSYEQYF. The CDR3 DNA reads TGTGCCAGCAGTTTAGCGGGGGTTAGCTCCTACGAGCAGTACTTC.

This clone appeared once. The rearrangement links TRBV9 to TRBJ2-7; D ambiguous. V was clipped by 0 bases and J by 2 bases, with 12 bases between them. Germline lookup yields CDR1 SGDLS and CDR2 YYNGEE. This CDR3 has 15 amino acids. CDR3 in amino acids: CASSVGQAQTYEQYF. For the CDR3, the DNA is TGTGCCAGCAGCGTAGGGCAGGCCCAGACCTACGAGCAGTACTTC.

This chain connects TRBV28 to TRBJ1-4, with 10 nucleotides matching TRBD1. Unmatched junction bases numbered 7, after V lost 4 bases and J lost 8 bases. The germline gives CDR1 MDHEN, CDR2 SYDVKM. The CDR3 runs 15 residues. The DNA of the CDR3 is TGTGCCAGCAGTTCCGGGGGACAGGGGAGGGAAAAACTGTTTTTT. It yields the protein CASSSGGQGREKLFF.

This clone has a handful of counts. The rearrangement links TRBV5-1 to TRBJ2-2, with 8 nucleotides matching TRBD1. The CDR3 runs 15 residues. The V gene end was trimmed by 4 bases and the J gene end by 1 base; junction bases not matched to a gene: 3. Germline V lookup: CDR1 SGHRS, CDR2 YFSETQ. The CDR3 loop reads CASSHRGRNTGELFF. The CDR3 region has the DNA TGCGCCAGCAGCCACAGGGGGAGGAACACCGGGGAGCTGTTTTTT.

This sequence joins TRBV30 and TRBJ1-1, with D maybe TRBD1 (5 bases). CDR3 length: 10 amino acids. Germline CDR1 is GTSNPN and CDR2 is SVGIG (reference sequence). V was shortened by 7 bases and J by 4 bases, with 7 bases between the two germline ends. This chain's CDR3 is CAYTGTEAFF. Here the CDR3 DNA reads TGTGCCTATACAGGCACTGAAGCTTTCTTT.

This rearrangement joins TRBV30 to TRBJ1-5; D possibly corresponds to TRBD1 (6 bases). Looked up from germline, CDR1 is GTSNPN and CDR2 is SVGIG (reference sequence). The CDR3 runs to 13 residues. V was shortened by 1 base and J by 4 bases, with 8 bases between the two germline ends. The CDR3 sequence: CAWSGGTNQPQHF. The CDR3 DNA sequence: TGTGCCTGGAGTGGGGGGACAAATCAGCCCCAGCATTTT.

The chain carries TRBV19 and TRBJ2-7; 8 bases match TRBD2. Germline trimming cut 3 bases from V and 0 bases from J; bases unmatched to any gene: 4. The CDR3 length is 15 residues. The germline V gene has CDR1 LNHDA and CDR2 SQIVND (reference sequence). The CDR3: CASSIREGPSYEQYF. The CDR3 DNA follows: TGTGCCAGTAGTATCCGGGAGGGTCCCTCCTACGAGCAGTACTTC.